Following are 16 T cell receptor beta chains from one sample sequenced in a study of response to subunit inactivated influenza vaccine. TCRdb fed the RT-PCR reads into MiXCR, producing one record per CDR3 protein. Of hundreds of thousands of distinct CDR3 sequences listed, less than 15% are singletons. The material was PBMCs from blood, obtained 14 to 15 days before vaccination. Source of these receptors: a man aged 45 to 65 who received an inactivated influenza vaccine.

There are a few counts of this clonotype. V is TRBV28 and J is TRBJ2-7, with TRBD2 matching over 11 bases. Per germline, CDR1 MDHEN and CDR2 SYDVKM. J gave up 2 bases and V 3 bases, and 15 bases lay outside the gene matches. This CDR3 has 19 residues. In DNA, the CDR3 is TGTGCCAGCAGTTTCAGACAGACCACTAGCGGGAGAGTTACCTACGAGCAGTACTTC. Translated: CASSFRQTTSGRVTYEQYF.

The table lists this clonotype with a few counts. V usage is TRBV10-3 and J usage is TRBJ2-1, with 7 bases lining up with TRBD2. This CDR3 is 18 amino acids long. From germline, CDR1 is ENHRY and CDR2 SYGVKD. The trim removed 5 bases at V and 0 bases at J, leaving 13 bases unmatched. The CDR3 DNA is TGTGCCATCAGTCCCTCGGGGTCTAGCGGAGCCTCCTACAATGAGCAGTTCTTC. It encodes CAISPSGSSGASYNEQFF.

This clonotype came up a few times. The rearrangement uses TRBV30 and TRBJ2-3, with TRBD2 as a possible D gene (7 bases). The CDR3 spans 15 residues. Germline V gene lookup returns CDR1 GTSNPN and CDR2 SVGIG (reference sequence). V was pared by 2 bases and J by 10 bases, with 22 bases between. Written as DNA, the CDR3 is TGTGCCTGGAGTTACGGGGGGCCCACTCCGTCGGCGCAGTATTTT. Translating it yields CAWSYGGPTPSAQYF.

This clonotype was detected many times. The genes are TRBV20-1 and TRBJ1-1; 7 nucleotides line up with TRBD1. With V trimmed by 1 base and J by 1 base, 6 bases remained unmatched. The CDR3 is 15 amino acids. Germline CDR1 DFQATT, CDR2 SNEGSKA (reference sequence). Here the CDR3 reads CSARVVTGENTEAFF. The CDR3 coding sequence is TGCAGTGCTAGAGTGGTCACAGGGGAGAACACTGAAGCTTTCTTT.

The J gene is TRBJ1-5, the V gene TRBV3-1; 10 nucleotides match TRBD1. J was trimmed by 5 bases and V by 2 bases; bases with no gene match: 6. CDR1 is LGHDT and CDR2 is YNNKEL in the germline V gene (reference sequence). The CDR3 has 16 residues. CDR3 DNA: TGTGCCAGCAGCCAACGAAGGGACAGGGGCTATCAGCCCCAGCATTTT. The encoded protein is CASSQRRDRGYQPQHF.

This clonotype was observed at least ten times. J is TRBJ2-7 and V is TRBV5-1, with 9 nucleotides matching TRBD1. Germline lookup yields CDR1 SGHRS and CDR2 YFSETQ. The CDR3 has 14 amino acids. Trimming at V came to 4 bases and at J to 4 bases, leaving 6 bases not matched to a gene. The CDR3 DNA reads as TGCGCCAGCAGCCCCCGACAGGGGGGATACGAGCAGTACTTC. It translates to CASSPRQGGYEQYF.

The rearrangement links TRBV28 to TRBJ2-7, with 9 bases fitting TRBD2. The CDR3 is 16 amino acids. V shed 5 bases, J shed 0 bases, and the junction held 8 bases outside the gene matches. The V gene's germline CDR1 is MDHEN and CDR2 SYDVKM. The CDR3 is CASSLGLATSSYEQYF. In DNA, the CDR3 is TGTGCCAGCAGTCTCGGACTAGCGACTAGCTCCTACGAGCAGTACTTC.

The rearrangement uses TRBV4-1 and TRBJ2-7, with 8 nucleotides matching TRBD2. The CDR3 has 17 residues. Per the germline V gene, CDR1 is MGHRA and CDR2 is YSYEKL. The ends lost 1 base at V and 2 bases at J; junction bases unmatched: 10. CDR3 amino acids: CASSQGALAGQPYEQYF. The CDR3 DNA is TGCGCCAGCAGCCAAGGGGCTTTAGCGGGGCAACCCTACGAGCAGTACTTC.

The gene calls are TRBV4-3 and TRBJ2-7; D gene uncertain. The CDR3 sequence is 17 residues long. Trimming pared 0 bases from V and 3 bases from J, leaving 18 bases between. CDR1 is LGHNA, CDR2 YSLEER, per germline. The chain's CDR3 is CASSQDPFDGSFYEQYF. In DNA, the CDR3 is TGCGCCAGCAGCCAAGATCCCTTCGATGGCAGCTTCTACGAGCAGTACTTC.

In its sample, this clonotype was seen many times. The gene calls are TRBV2 and TRBJ2-1, with TRBD2 matching 7 bases. The CDR3 has 16 amino acids. With V trimmed by 4 bases and J by 0 bases, 6 bases remained unmatched. Germline V gene sequence: CDR1 SNHLY, CDR2 FYNNEI. CDR3 loop: CASSVGGSGSYNEQFF. In nucleotides, the CDR3 is TGTGCCAGCAGTGTGGGGGGGAGTGGCTCCTACAATGAGCAGTTCTTC.

This clonotype appeared a few times. V is TRBV6-2 or TRBV6-3 and J is TRBJ2-7; D is unresolved. There are 12 residues in the CDR3. The germline V gene has CDR1 MNHEY and CDR2 SVGEGT. V dropped 5 bases and J dropped 5 bases, with 10 bases sitting between them. The CDR3 here is CASSLKLHEQYF. CDR3 DNA: TGTGCCAGCAGTCTAAAGTTGCACGAGCAGTACTTC.

This clonotype was observed a few times. The chain combines TRBV6-1 with TRBJ1-1, with 8 bases that match TRBD1. V shed 6 bases and J 2 bases; nucleotides not matched to a gene: 8. Germline CDR1 MNHNS, CDR2 SASEGT. The CDR3 runs 15 residues. CDR3 sequence reads: CASREDRAINTEAFF. DNA for the CDR3: TGTGCCAGCAGGGAGGACAGGGCTATTAACACTGAAGCTTTCTTT.

For the CDR3, the DNA is TGTGCCAGCAGCTGGGGACAGGTGCGGTCACCCCTCCACTTT. This translates into CASSWGQVRSPLHF. V is TRBV5-5 and J is TRBJ1-6; 8 bases agree with TRBD1. Germline assignment: CDR1 SGHKS and CDR2 YYEKEE (reference sequence). This CDR3 has 14 residues. Trimming took 3 bases from V and 10 from J; bases not matched to a gene: 6.

This clonotype was seen at least ten times. Germline and junction disagree at one end, which may indicate a read error. V gene TRBV5-1 combines with J gene TRBJ2-3, with TRBD2 matching 8 bases. Per the germline V gene, CDR1 is SGHRS and CDR2 is YFSETQ. The CDR3 has 15 residues. CDR3 in amino acids: CASSLSGGSTDTQYF. The CDR3 DNA reads as TGTGCCAGCAGCTTGAGCGGGGGTAGCACAGATACGCAGTATTTT. The variable domain in full, completed from reference TRBV5-1 and TRBJ2-3, reads KAGVTQTPRYLIKTRGQQVTLSCSPISGHRSVSWYQQTPGQGLQFLFEYFSETQRNKGNFPGRFSGRQFSNSRSEMNVSTLELGDSALYLCASSLSGGSTDTQYFGPGTRLTVL.

The chain joins TRBV28 to TRBJ1-2, with no clear D. This CDR3 has 12 amino acids. Trimming took 6 bases from V and 8 from J, leaving 13 bases between them. Germline V CDR1 and CDR2: MDHEN, SYDVKM. The CDR3 spells CASSLNYGGYTF. Written as DNA, the CDR3 is TGTGCCAGCAGCCTCAACTATGGAGGCTACACCTTC.

This clonotype showed up many times. V gene TRBV7-2 combines with J gene TRBJ1-5; D remains unclear. V lost 3 bases and J 5 bases, leaving 5 bases between the germline ends. CDR3 length: 12 amino acids. Germline CDR1 and CDR2: SGHTA and FQGNSA. CDR3 in amino acids: CASSFRDQPQHF. As DNA, the CDR3 is TGTGCCAGCAGCTTCCGGGATCAGCCCCAGCATTTT.